The 28 T cell receptor beta chains given below trace back to one sample, sequenced in a study of technical replicates of blood from several donors. Assay: immunoSEQ multiplex PCR; the TCRdb copy retains only in-frame clones and omits some. The sample holds about 80,000 clones, about 98% seen once. The specimen sequenced was T cells isolated from PBMCs. Receptor source: a human donor in good health.

The chain employs TRBV28 and TRBJ1-5; TRBD1 is a possible D gene (5 bases). The germline V gene encodes CDR1 MDHEN and CDR2 SYDVKM. This CDR3 is built from 17 residues. Trimming stripped 3 bases from V and 0 bases from J, with 15 bases between. The CDR3 DNA follows: TGTGCCAGCAGTTTCCCCCCAGCAGGGAATAGCAATCAGCCCCAGCATTTT. It translates to CASSFPPAGNSNQPQHF.

This sequence joins TRBV11-3 and TRBJ1-1; D is unresolved. CDR3 length equals 12 residues. V lost 6 bases and J 4 bases, leaving 9 bases between the germline ends. Germline values: CDR1 SGHNT, CDR2 YENEEA. The CDR3 sequence: CASRPLATEAFF. CDR3 nucleotide sequence: TGTGCCAGCAGGCCCTTGGCCACTGAAGCTTTCTTT. The full variable domain, in which reference TRBV11-3 and TRBJ1-1 provide the parts outside the CDR3, is EAGVVQSPRYKIIEKKQPVAFWCNPISGHNTLYWYLQNLGQGPELLIRYENEEAVDDSQLPKDRFSAERLKGVDSTLKIQPAELGDSAVYLCASRPLATEAFFGQGTRLTVV.

The chain is built from TRBV4-1 and TRBJ2-7; the D gene is possibly TRBD1 (6 bases). The V end lost 1 base, the J end lost 1 base, and 8 bases lay between the germline ends. The CDR3 totals 14 residues. CDR1 is MGHRA, CDR2 YSYEKL, per germline. CDR3 nucleotide sequence: TGCGCCAGCAGCCAAGGACAGGAGTCCTACGAGCAGTACTTC. Translating it yields CASSQGQESYEQYF.

The chain combines TRBV6-5 with TRBJ2-5; a weak D match, TRBD1 (6 bases). This CDR3 is built from 15 residues. Trimming shortened V by 6 bases and J by 5 bases, and 19 bases separated the two germline ends. From germline, CDR1 is MNHEY and CDR2 SVGAGI. CDR3 coding DNA: TGTGCCAGCAGAGTTAAGGCAGGGGTCTACGAGACCCAGTACTTC. As protein: CASRVKAGVYETQYF.

V and J are TRBV5-1 and TRBJ2-3; 7 bases line up with TRBD1. The length of the CDR3 is 14 residues. Germline trimming cut 4 bases from V and 2 bases from J; bases unmatched to any gene: 4. Germline CDR1 is SGHRS and CDR2 is YFSETQ. CDR3: CASSPTGPTDTQYF. The CDR3 DNA reads TGCGCCAGCAGCCCGACAGGGCCCACAGATACGCAGTATTTT.

V gene TRBV6-1 combines with J gene TRBJ2-7, with 8 bases lining up with TRBD1. The V segment lost 3 bases and the J segment 2 bases; nucleotides outside the gene matches: 6. The CDR3 loop spans 15 amino acids. Germline CDR1 is MNHNS and CDR2 is SASEGT. The CDR3 reads CASSDRQGRTYEQYF. Written as DNA, the CDR3 is TGTGCCAGCAGTGACCGACAGGGGAGGACCTACGAGCAGTACTTC.

CDR3 DNA sequence: TGCGCCAGCAGCTTGGCGGCTCAGCGGTTTGATGAGCAGTTCTTC. It codes for CASSLAAQRFDEQFF. The chain recombines TRBV5-1 with TRBJ2-1; tentative D call: TRBD2 (5 bases). Per the germline V gene, CDR1 is SGHRS and CDR2 is YFSETQ. This CDR3 is built from 15 residues. Trimming cost V 0 bases and J 8 bases, with 15 bases left between them.

The rearrangement joins TRBV29-1 to TRBJ2-1, with no clear D. Trimming removed 6 bases at V and 10 bases at J, with 16 bases between. CDR3 length: 12 amino acids. CDR1 and CDR2 (germline): SQVTM, ANQGSEA. The chain's CDR3 is CSVVYSWAEQFF. For the CDR3, the DNA is TGCAGCGTGGTGTATTCATGGGCGGAGCAGTTCTTC.

Only one count was recorded for this clone. This chain joins TRBV7-9 and TRBJ1-4, with D unclear. The germline V gene has CDR1 SEHNR and CDR2 FQNEAQ (reference sequence). Trimming removed 1 base at V and 6 bases at J, with 9 bases between. The CDR3 totals 14 residues. The CDR3, as DNA: TGTGCCAGCAGCTTAGACGCGGGCTATGAAAAACTGTTTTTT. Residues: CASSLDAGYEKLFF.

The rearrangement links TRBV2 to TRBJ1-2; the D is unclear. This CDR3 has 14 amino acids. Per the germline V gene, CDR1 is SNHLY and CDR2 is FYNNEI. V was pared by 4 bases and J by 5 bases, with 14 bases between. The CDR3 is CASSGGEAYYGYTF. In DNA, the CDR3 is TGTGCCAGCAGTGGCGGGGAAGCCTATTATGGCTACACCTTC.

The chain has TRBV6-6 and TRBJ1-4, with no clear D. Germline-derived CDR1 and CDR2 are MNHNY and SVGAGI (reference sequence). Trimming took off 0 bases at V and 8 bases at J, with 16 bases between the two ends. The CDR3 sequence is 16 residues long. CDR3 nucleotides: TGTGCCAGCAGTTACTCGAAAGCGGCCCGCGGGGAAAAACTGTTTTTT. It codes for CASSYSKAARGEKLFF.

The J gene is TRBJ1-1, the V gene TRBV6-1; 7 bases line up with TRBD1. After removal of 7 bases from V and 1 base from J, the junction contained 9 bases not matched to a gene. The CDR3 is 15 residues long. Germline lookup yields CDR1 MNHNS and CDR2 SASEGT. The CDR3 DNA follows: TGTGCCAGCATGAGTCAGGGGGGAAGGAACACTGAAGCTTTCTTT. This translates into CASMSQGGRNTEAFF.

This sequence joins TRBV11-3 and TRBJ2-1; 10 bases agree with TRBD2. The CDR3 length is 13 residues. Trimming took 5 bases from V and 11 from J; bases not matched to a gene: 6. From germline, CDR1 is SGHNT and CDR2 YENEEA. CDR3 sequence reads: CASSPGLAAQQFF. The CDR3 DNA follows: TGTGCCAGCAGCCCCGGACTAGCGGCCCAGCAGTTCTTC.

The genes are TRBV6-1 and TRBJ2-1; 9 positions agree with TRBD2. The CDR3 is 18 amino acids. The V and J ends lost 0 bases and 4 bases, in that order; junction bases with no gene match: 10. Germline assignment: CDR1 MNHNS and CDR2 SASEGT. CDR3 in DNA: TGTGCCAGCAGTGAAGCAAAGTCGGGACTAGCAACATACAATGAGCAGTTCTTC. Translating it yields CASSEAKSGLATYNEQFF.

The CDR3 region is CASSPKPDRAVTGELFF. CDR3 sequence (DNA): TGTGCCAGCTCACCGAAACCGGACAGGGCGGTCACCGGGGAGCTGTTTTTT. The rearrangement uses TRBV18 and TRBJ2-2; 8 bases line up with TRBD1. V was pared by 3 bases and J by 4 bases, with 10 bases of the junction left unmatched. Germline values: CDR1 KGHSH, CDR2 LQKENI. The CDR3 contains 17 residues. Full variable domain (rest looked up from reference TRBV18 and TRBJ2-2): NAGVMQNPRHLVRRRGQEARLRCSPMKGHSHVYWYRQLPEEGLKFMVYLQKENIIDESGMPKERFSAEFPKEGPSILRIQQVVRGDSAAYFCASSPKPDRAVTGELFFGEGSRLTVL.

The chain joins TRBV6-1 to TRBJ1-2, with TRBD1 matching over 7 bases. This CDR3 has 13 amino acids. Germline values: CDR1 MNHNS, CDR2 SASEGT. The V and J ends lost 4 bases and 6 bases, in that order; junction bases with no gene match: 5. CDR3 in DNA: TGTGCCAGCAGTGTTACAGGGGATAATGGCTACACCTTC. This gives the protein CASSVTGDNGYTF.

About this clone: One end of the junction does not line up with germline, which may come from a read error. The J gene is TRBJ1-1, the V gene TRBV11-2; D gene uncertain. Germline assignment: CDR1 SGHAT and CDR2 FQNNGV. The CDR3 covers 15 residues. The CDR3 region is CASSLERTKASGAFF. The CDR3 DNA is TGTGCCAGCAGCCTAGAAAGAACCAAGGCTTCGGGAGCTTTCTTT.

The chain combines TRBV6-5 with TRBJ1-2; 7 positions match TRBD1. V was clipped by 0 bases and J by 0 bases; unmatched bases: 4. CDR1 and CDR2 (germline): MNHEY, SVGAGI. The CDR3 covers 16 residues. This chain's CDR3 is CASSYSGTETNYGYTF. The CDR3 bases are TGTGCCAGCAGTTACTCGGGGACAGAGACTAACTATGGCTACACCTTC.

V and J are TRBV2 and TRBJ2-7; a possible D gene is TRBD1 (5 bases). CDR1 and CDR2 from the germline V gene are SNHLY and FYNNEI. With 6 bases removed from V and 7 bases from J, the gap between germline ends came to 19 bases. This CDR3 has 14 amino acids. Here the CDR3 reads CASRLELQGGEQYF. CDR3 coding DNA: TGTGCCAGCAGGCTCGAACTGCAGGGTGGGGAGCAGTACTTC.

The V and J genes are TRBV2 and TRBJ2-5; TRBD1 is a possible D gene (5 bases). From germline, CDR1 is SNHLY and CDR2 FYNNEI. The V gene lost 10 bases and the J gene lost 5 bases, with 20 bases spanning the gap. The CDR3 is 14 amino acids. The chain's CDR3 is CATHGTPGRETQYF. The CDR3 DNA sequence: TGTGCCACCCACGGCACGCCAGGGCGGGAGACCCAGTACTTC.

The CDR3 is CASSLIQGSGQPQHF. The CDR3 DNA follows: TGTGCCAGCAGCCTAATACAGGGATCCGGTCAGCCCCAGCATTTT. The rearrangement links TRBV7-6 to TRBJ1-5, with D possibly being TRBD1 (6 bases). This CDR3 is built from 15 residues. Trimming shortened V by 5 bases and J by 6 bases, and 17 bases separated the two germline ends. Germline CDR1 and CDR2: SGHVS and FNYEAQ.

The DNA for the CDR3 is TGTGCCAGCAGCCAGTCTCCCGCTAATGAAAAACTGTTTTTT. Its translation is CASSQSPANEKLFF. The rearrangement links TRBV11-2 to TRBJ1-4; D is ambiguous. This CDR3 spans 14 amino acids. V was cut by 5 bases and J by 3 bases, with 10 bases left in between. Germline CDR1 reads SGHAT; CDR2 reads FQNNGV.

The V and J genes are TRBV5-1 and TRBJ2-1; maybe TRBD2 (6 bases). The CDR3 is made up of 14 amino acids. Germline V gene data show CDR1 as SGHRS and CDR2 as YFSETQ. Trimming took 4 bases from V and 4 from J, leaving 12 bases between them. CDR3 sequence: CASSTPRGYNEQFF. The CDR3 DNA is TGCGCCAGCAGCACTCCTCGGGGGTACAATGAGCAGTTCTTC.

This clone appeared once. The V gene is TRBV10-3, the J gene TRBJ2-1; 8 nucleotides align to TRBD2. Germline V CDR1 and CDR2: ENHRY, SYGVKD. The CDR3 covers 13 residues. J was trimmed by 7 bases and V by 7 bases; bases with no gene match: 6. CDR3 region: CAITEVAGNEQFF. The CDR3 region has the DNA TGTGCCATCACCGAGGTAGCGGGGAATGAGCAGTTCTTC.

The chain couples TRBV6-1 to TRBJ2-1; D perhaps matches TRBD1 (6 bases). V was trimmed by 2 bases and J by 4 bases, leaving 15 bases between them. Germline lookup yields CDR1 MNHNS and CDR2 SASEGT. The CDR3 sequence is 16 residues long. In nucleotides, the CDR3 is TGTGCCAGCAGTGAAATCAGGACAGCGACTTACAATGAGCAGTTCTTC. Translation: CASSEIRTATYNEQFF.

The chain joins TRBV30 to TRBJ1-5, with D hard to call. Germline CDR1 reads GTSNPN; CDR2 reads SVGIG (reference sequence). This CDR3 spans 17 amino acids. V lost 3 bases to trimming and J lost 2 bases, with 20 bases between them. CDR3: CAWRPGGRFVGNQPQHF. The CDR3 DNA reads as TGTGCCTGGAGACCCGGAGGCAGGTTTGTTGGCAATCAGCCCCAGCATTTT.

This clone has a single count. DNA for the CDR3: TGCGCCAGCAGCCAAGAACCAGACTCCTACGAGCAGTACTTC. Translated, it gives CASSQEPDSYEQYF. The V and J genes are TRBV4-1 and TRBJ2-7; D is unclear. In germline, CDR1 is MGHRA, CDR2 YSYEKL. V lost 0 bases, J lost 0 bases, and 6 bases lay in between. The CDR3 loop spans 14 amino acids.

The chain joins TRBV4-1 to TRBJ1-6; 11 bases map to TRBD1. The CDR3 has 20 residues. With V trimmed by 0 bases and J by 2 bases, 9 bases remained unmatched. Per germline, CDR1 MGHRA and CDR2 YSYEKL. DNA of the CDR3: TGCGCCAGCAGCCAAGAGCGTGCAAGGACAGGGGGCCCCTATAATTCACCCCTCCACTTT. This translates into CASSQERARTGGPYNSPLHF.